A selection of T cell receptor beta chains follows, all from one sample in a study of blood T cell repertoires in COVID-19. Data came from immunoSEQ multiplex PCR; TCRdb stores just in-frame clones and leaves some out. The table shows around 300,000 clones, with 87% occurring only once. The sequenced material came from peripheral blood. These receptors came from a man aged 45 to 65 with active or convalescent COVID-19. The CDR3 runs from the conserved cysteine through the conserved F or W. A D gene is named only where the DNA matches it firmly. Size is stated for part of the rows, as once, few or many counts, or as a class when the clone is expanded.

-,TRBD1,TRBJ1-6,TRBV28,CASSTRDRDNSPLHF,TGTGCCAGCAGTACCCGGGACAGAGATAATTCACCCCTCCACTTT
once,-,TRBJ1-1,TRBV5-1,CASSLGGRNTEAFF,TGCGCCAGCAGCTTGGGTGGCAGAAACACTGAAGCTTTCTTT
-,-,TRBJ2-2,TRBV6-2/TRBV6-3,CASSYSLGRGNTGELFF,TGTGCCAGCAGTTACTCTCTAGGGCGGGGGAACACCGGGGAGCTGTTTTTT
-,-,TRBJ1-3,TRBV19,CASSIALYSGNTIYF,TGTGCCAGTAGTATCGCACTATACTCTGGAAACACCATATATTTT
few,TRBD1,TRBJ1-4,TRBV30,CAWSSGTGSEKLFF,TGTGCCTGGAGTTCCGGGACAGGGAGCGAAAAACTGTTTTTT
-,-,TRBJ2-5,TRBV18,CASSPIEEASPKYTQYF,TGTGCCAGCTCACCGATAGAAGAGGCTAGCCCGAAGTATACCCAGTACTTC
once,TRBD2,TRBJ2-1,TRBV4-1,CASSLTSGNNEQFF,TGCGCCAGCAGCCTTACCAGCGGGAATAATGAGCAGTTCTTC
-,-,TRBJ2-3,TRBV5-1,CASSNPSSADTQYF,TGCGCCAGCAGCAACCCGTCTAGCGCAGATACGCAGTATTTT
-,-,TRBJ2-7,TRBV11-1,CASSLRRVHEQYF,TGTGCCAGCAGCTTAAGGAGGGTCCACGAGCAGTACTTC
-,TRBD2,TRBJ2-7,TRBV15,CATSRGLADEQYF,TGTGCCACCAGCAGGGGACTAGCAGACGAGCAGTACTTC
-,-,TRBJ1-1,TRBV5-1,CASYPEGGTEAFF,TGCGCCAGCTATCCTGAGGGGGGGACTGAAGCTTTCTTT
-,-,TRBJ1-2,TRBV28,CASSLAGAGYTF,TGTGCCAGCAGTTTAGCGGGGGCTGGCTACACCTTC
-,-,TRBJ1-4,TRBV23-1,CASSQSGAATNEKLFF,TGCGCCAGCAGTCAATCGGGAGCCGCAACTAATGAAAAACTGTTTTTT
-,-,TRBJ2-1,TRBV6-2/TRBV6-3,CASSLPRGSNEQFF,TGTGCCAGCAGTTTACCCCGGGGGAGCAATGAGCAGTTCTTC
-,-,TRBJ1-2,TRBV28,CASGRGTNYGYTF,TGTGCCAGCGGTAGGGGGACTAACTATGGCTACACCTTC
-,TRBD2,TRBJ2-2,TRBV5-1,CASSSSGLDVGELFF,TGCGCCAGCAGCTCGTCGGGACTAGACGTCGGGGAGCTGTTTTTT
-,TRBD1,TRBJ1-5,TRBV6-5,CASFPGTGGFQPQHF,TGTGCCAGCTTCCCTGGGACAGGGGGTTTTCAGCCCCAGCATTTT
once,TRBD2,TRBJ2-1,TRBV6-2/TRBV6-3,CASSLGLAGYNEQFF,TGTGCCAGCAGTTTAGGACTAGCGGGTTACAATGAGCAGTTCTTC
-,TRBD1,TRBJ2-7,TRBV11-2,CASSLGPTGGYEQYF,TGTGCCAGCAGCCTTGGGCCGACAGGGGGCTACGAGCAGTACTTC
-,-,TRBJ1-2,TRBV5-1,CASSPDGANYGYTF,TGCGCCAGCAGCCCGGACGGGGCTAACTATGGCTACACCTTC
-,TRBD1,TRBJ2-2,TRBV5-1,CASSLAGQGTGELFF,TGCGCCAGCAGCTTGGCAGGACAGGGCACCGGGGAGCTGTTTTTT
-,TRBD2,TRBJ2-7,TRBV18,CASSQREYLNEQYF,TGTGCCAGCTCACAGCGGGAGTATCTCAACGAGCAGTACTTC
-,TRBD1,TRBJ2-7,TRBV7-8,CASSSRRDRGNEQYF,TGTGCCAGCAGCTCACGCAGGGACAGGGGCAACGAGCAGTACTTC
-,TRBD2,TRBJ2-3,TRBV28,CASTERVGSGRDTDTQYF,TGTGCCAGCACCGAACGGGTCGGCTCAGGGAGGGACACAGATACGCAGTATTTT
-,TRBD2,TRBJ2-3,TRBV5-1,CASSPMTSGNGDTQYF,TGCGCCAGCAGCCCTATGACTAGCGGGAATGGAGATACGCAGTATTTT
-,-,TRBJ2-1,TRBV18,CASSPPSPNEQFF,TGTGCCAGCTCACCACCCTCCCCCAATGAGCAGTTCTTC
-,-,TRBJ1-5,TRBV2,CASSTGMDQPQHF,TGTGCCAGCAGCACAGGGATGGATCAGCCCCAGCATTTT
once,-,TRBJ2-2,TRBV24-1,CATSERVPTGELFF,TGTGCCACCAGTGAACGGGTTCCCACCGGGGAGCTGTTTTTT
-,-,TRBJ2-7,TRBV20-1,CSARGVQQYF,TGCAGTGCTAGAGGAGTCCAGCAGTACTTC
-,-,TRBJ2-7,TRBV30,CAWSVADSYEQYF,TGTGCCTGGAGTGTGGCCGATTCCTACGAGCAGTACTTC
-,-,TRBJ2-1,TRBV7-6,CASSRVSRWPNEQFF,TGTGCCAGCAGCCGGGTCTCGAGATGGCCCAATGAGCAGTTCTTC
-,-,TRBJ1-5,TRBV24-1,CATSDQDQPQHF,TGTGCCACCAGTGATCAGGATCAGCCCCAGCATTTT
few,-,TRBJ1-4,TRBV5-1,CASSEEATNEKLFF,TGCGCCAGCAGTGAGGAGGCAACTAATGAAAAACTGTTTTTT
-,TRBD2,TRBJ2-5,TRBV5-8,CASSFAWDGGAVQETQYF,TGTGCCAGCAGCTTCGCCTGGGACGGGGGGGCGGTACAAGAGACCCAGTACTTC
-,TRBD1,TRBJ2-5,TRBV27,CASSFSRGPQETQYF,TGTGCCAGCAGTTTCTCCAGGGGGCCCCAAGAGACCCAGTACTTC
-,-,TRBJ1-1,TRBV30,CAWKVGGSITEAFF,TGTGCCTGGAAGGTCGGGGGAAGCATAACTGAAGCTTTCTTT
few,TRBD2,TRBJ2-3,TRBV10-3,CAISATLADTTDTQYF,TGTGCCATCAGTGCAACTCTAGCGGATACCACAGATACGCAGTATTTT
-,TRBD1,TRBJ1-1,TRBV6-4,CASSVVRGTEAFF,TGTGCCAGCAGTGTCGTCAGGGGGACTGAAGCTTTCTTT
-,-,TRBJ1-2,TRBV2,CASSESRYGYTF,TGTGCCAGCAGTGAATCGCGATATGGCTACACCTTC
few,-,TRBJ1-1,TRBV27,CASSLNREEGTEAFF,TGTGCCAGCAGTTTGAATCGAGAGGAGGGCACTGAAGCTTTCTTT
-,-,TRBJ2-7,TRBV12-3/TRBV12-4,CATSPGMSSEQYF,TGTGCGACTTCCCCGGGAATGTCTTCCGAGCAGTACTTC
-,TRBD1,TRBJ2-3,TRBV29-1,CSVGTGASTDTQYF,TGCAGCGTGGGAACAGGGGCCAGCACAGATACGCAGTATTTT
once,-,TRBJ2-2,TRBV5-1,CASSLGLNTGELFF,TGCGCCAGCAGCCTCGGACTTAACACCGGGGAGCTGTTTTTT
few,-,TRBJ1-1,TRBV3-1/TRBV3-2,CASSSRGWGTEAFF,TGTGCCAGCAGCTCCAGGGGTTGGGGCACTGAAGCTTTCTTT
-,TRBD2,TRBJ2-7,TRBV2,CASIEGPGGSEQYF,TGTGCCAGCATTGAGGGTCCCGGGGGGTCCGAGCAGTACTTC
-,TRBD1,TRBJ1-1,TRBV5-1,CASSLTGDTEAFF,TGCGCCAGCAGCTTGACAGGGGACACTGAAGCTTTCTTT
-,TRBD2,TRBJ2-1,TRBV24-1,CATSGTSGRIEQFF,TGTGCCACCAGCGGGACTAGCGGGAGAATTGAGCAGTTCTTC
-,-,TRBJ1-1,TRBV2,CASSVVQDTEAFF,TGTGCCAGCAGCGTTGTACAAGACACTGAAGCTTTCTTT
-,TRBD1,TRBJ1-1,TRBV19,CASKQQDRGRSFNTEAFF,TGTGCCAGTAAACAGCAAGACAGGGGGAGATCCTTTAACACTGAAGCTTTCTTT
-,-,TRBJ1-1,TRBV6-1,CASSEGTSNTEAFF,TGTGCCAGCAGTGAGGGGACAAGTAACACTGAAGCTTTCTTT
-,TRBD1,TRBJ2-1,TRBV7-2,CASSLQGQLYNEQFF,TGTGCCAGCAGTCTACAGGGGCAATTATACAATGAGCAGTTCTTC
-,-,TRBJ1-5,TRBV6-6,CASSYSMAQALKPQHF,TGTGCCAGCAGTTACTCGATGGCACAGGCCTTAAAGCCCCAGCATTTT
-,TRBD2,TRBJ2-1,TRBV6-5,CASSRLAGDINEQFF,TGTGCCAGCAGTCGACTAGCGGGAGATATAAATGAGCAGTTCTTC
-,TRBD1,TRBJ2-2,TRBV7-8,CASEGQGKAGELFF,TGTGCCAGCGAGGGACAGGGTAAAGCCGGGGAGCTGTTTTTT
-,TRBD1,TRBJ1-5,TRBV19,CASSIRTGLNQPQHF,TGTGCCAGTAGTATCCGGACAGGGCTAAATCAGCCCCAGCATTTT
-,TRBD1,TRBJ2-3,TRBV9,CASSVFTGADTQYF,TGTGCCAGCAGCGTCTTTACAGGGGCAGATACGCAGTATTTT
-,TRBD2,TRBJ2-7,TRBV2,CASSELAGGKIEQYF,TGTGCCAGCAGTGAGCTAGCGGGAGGAAAGATAGAGCAGTACTTC